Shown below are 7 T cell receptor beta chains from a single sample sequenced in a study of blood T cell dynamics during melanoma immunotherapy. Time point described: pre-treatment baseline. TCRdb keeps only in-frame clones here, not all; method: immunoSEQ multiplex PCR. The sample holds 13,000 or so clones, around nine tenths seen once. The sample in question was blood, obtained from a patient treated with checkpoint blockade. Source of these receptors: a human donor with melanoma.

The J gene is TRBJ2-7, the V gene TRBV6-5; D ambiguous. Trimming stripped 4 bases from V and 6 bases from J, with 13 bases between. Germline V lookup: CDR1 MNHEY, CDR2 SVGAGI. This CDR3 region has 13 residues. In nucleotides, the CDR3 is TGTGCCAGCAGTTTGGGGTTCCAGGCCGAGCAGTACTTC. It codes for CASSLGFQAEQYF.

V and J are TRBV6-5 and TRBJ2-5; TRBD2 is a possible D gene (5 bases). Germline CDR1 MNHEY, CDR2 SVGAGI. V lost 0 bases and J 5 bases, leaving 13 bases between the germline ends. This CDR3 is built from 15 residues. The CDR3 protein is CASSYSNSVGETQYF. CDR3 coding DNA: TGTGCCAGCAGTTACTCGAATAGCGTAGGGGAGACCCAGTACTTC.

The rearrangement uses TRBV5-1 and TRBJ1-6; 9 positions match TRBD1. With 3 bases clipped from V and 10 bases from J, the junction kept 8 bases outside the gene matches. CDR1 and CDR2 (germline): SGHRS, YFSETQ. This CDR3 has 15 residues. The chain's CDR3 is CASSWGDREQSPLHF. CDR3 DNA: TGCGCCAGCAGCTGGGGGGACAGGGAACAGTCACCCCTCCACTTT.

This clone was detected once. CDR3 in amino acids: CASRKGTGGMNTEAFF. The CDR3, as DNA: TGCGCCAGCAGAAAGGGGACAGGGGGCATGAACACTGAAGCTTTCTTT. This chain connects TRBV5-1 to TRBJ1-1; TRBD1 matches at 12 bases. Trimming at V came to 5 bases and at J to 0 bases, leaving 5 bases not matched to a gene. CDR3 size: 16 residues. Germline V CDR1 and CDR2: SGHRS, YFSETQ.

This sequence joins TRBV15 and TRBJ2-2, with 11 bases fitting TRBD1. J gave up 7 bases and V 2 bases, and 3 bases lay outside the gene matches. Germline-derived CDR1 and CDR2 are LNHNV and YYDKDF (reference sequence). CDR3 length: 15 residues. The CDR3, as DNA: TGTGCCACCAGCAGACGGACAGGGGGCCACGGGGAGCTGTTTTTT. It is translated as CATSRRTGGHGELFF. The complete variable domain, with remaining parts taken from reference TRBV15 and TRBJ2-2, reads DAMVIQNPRYQVTQFGKPVTLSCSQTLNHNVMYWYQQKSSQAPKLLFHYYDKDFNNEADTPDNFQSRRPNTSFCFLDIRSPGLGDTAMYLCATSRRTGGHGELFFGEGSRLTVL.

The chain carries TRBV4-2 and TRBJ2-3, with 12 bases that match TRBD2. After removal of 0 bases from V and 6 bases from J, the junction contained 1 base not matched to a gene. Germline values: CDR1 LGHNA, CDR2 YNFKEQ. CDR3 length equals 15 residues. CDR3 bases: TGTGCCAGCAGCCAAGAAACTAGCGGGGGGGATACGCAGTATTTT. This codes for CASSQETSGGDTQYF.

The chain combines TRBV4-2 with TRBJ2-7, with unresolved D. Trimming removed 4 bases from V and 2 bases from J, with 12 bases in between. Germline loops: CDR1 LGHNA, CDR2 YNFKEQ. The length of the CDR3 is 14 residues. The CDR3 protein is CASSPGGRPYEQYF. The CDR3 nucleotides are TGTGCCAGCAGCCCCGGCGGACGGCCCTACGAGCAGTACTTC.